A single T cell receptor beta chain is shown here with its context. This specimen comes from a study of radiotherapy plus CTLA-4 blockade in lung cancer. Germline V CDR1 and CDR2: SGHTA, FQGNSA. The CDR3 covers 16 residues. The V end was cut by 5 bases, the J end by 0 bases, with 15 bases between. TCRdb's copy holds only in-frame clones and misses some; the assay was immunoSEQ multiplex PCR. The sample includes over 95,000 clones, roughly 74% of them seen just once. This TCR derives from a human donor with non-small cell lung cancer who had a partial response to radiotherapy plus ipilimumab. Some clones in this sample may be carry-over from other donors' samples. The sample here was peripheral blood, taken from a patient treated with radiotherapy plus ipilimumab. The chain links TRBV7-2 to TRBJ2-3; D call uncertain. CDR3: CASSPMRPSSTDTQYF. The CDR3 coding sequence is TGTGCCAGCAGCCCCATGCGGCCATCTAGCACAGATACGCAGTATTTT. Together with reference TRBV7-2 and TRBJ2-3, the CDR3 gives the full variable domain: GAGVSQSPSNKVTEKGKDVELRCDPISGHTALYWYRQSLGQGLEFLIYFQGNSAPDKSGLPSDRFSAERTGGSVSTLTIQRTQQEDSAVYLCASSPMRPSSTDTQYFGPGTRLTVL.